This T cell receptor beta chain is from a study of T cells in localized non-small cell lung cancer. Clones were sequenced by immunoSEQ multiplex PCR, and TCRdb holds only the in-frame ones, with some missing. This table holds some 2,000 clones, 15% to 20% found once. Study outcomes and limitations: Adjacent lung had a median about 57 of the 100 largest tumor clones.

The sampled adjacent lung lay at least 2 cm from the tumor margin and showed no atypia. Note on this clone: Its specificity is unknown.

The TCR was taken from an older male donor with stage I non-small cell lung cancer. Sequencing was performed on normal lung tissue next to the tumor, taken before any cancer treatment.

The CDR3 region is CAIEERGLRNEQFF. In DNA form, the CDR3 reads TGTGCCATTGAGGAGCGGGGTCTGAGGAATGAGCAGTTCTTC. This chain joins TRBV12-2 and TRBJ2-1; the table's D call TRBD2 went unverified against the DNA. TRBV12-2 is shown as a pseudogene. This CDR3 region has 14 residues.